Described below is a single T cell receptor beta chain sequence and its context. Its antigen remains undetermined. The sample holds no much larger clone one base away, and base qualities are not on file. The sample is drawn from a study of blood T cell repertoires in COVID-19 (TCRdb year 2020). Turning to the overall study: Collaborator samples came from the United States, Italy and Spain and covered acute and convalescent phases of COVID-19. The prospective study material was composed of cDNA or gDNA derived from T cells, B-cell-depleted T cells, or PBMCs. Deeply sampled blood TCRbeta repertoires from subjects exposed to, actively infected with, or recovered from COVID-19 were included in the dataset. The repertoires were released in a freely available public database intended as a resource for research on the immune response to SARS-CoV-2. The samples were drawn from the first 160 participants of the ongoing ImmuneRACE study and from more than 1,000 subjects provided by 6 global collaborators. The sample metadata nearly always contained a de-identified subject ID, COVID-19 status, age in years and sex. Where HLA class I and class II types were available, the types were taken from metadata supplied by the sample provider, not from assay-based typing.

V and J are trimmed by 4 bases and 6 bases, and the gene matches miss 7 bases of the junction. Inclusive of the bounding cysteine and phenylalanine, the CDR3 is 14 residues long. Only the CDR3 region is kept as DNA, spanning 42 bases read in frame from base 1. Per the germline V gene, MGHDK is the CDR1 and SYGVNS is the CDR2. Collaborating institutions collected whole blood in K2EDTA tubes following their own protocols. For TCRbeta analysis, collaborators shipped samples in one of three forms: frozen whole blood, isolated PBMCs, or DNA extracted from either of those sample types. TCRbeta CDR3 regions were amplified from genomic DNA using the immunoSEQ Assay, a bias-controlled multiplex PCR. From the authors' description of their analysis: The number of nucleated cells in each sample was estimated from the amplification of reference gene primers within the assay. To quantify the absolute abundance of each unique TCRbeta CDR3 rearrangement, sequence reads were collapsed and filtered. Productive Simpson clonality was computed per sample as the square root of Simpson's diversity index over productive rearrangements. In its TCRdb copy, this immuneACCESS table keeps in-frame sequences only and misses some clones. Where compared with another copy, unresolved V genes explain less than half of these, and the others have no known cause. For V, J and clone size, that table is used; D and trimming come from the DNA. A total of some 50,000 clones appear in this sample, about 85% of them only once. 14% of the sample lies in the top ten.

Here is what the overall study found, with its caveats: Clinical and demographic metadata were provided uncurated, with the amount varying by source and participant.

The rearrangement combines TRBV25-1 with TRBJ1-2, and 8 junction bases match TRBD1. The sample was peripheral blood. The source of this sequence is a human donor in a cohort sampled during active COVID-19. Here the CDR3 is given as CASSATGQGHGYTF. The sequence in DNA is TGTGCCAGCAGTGCCACCGGACAGGGTCATGGCTACACCTTC.